A selection of T cell receptor beta chains follows, all from one sample in a study of technical replicates of blood from a few donors. This table comes from immunoSEQ multiplex PCR, and its TCRdb copy is limited to in-frame clones, with some not included. This sample carries approximately 78,000 clones, roughly 92% of them seen once, and the ten largest clones take over 0.35%. The sequenced sample consisted of T cells isolated from PBMCs. These receptors all stem from a human donor in good health. The CDR3 runs from the conserved cysteine through the conserved F or W. Fields, in order: V gene, clone size, J gene, D gene, CDR3 DNA, CDR3 protein. The D gene is left open where the match is weak. For some rows the clone size is stated as once, few or many, or as a class when expanded; others skip it.

TRBV10-1,-,TRBJ1-1,TRBD1,TGCGCCAGTAGGGGGCCACTCCTGAACACTGAAGCTTTCTTT,CASRGPLLNTEAFF
TRBV28,-,TRBJ2-7,TRBD2,TGTGCCAGCAGAATCGGGGCATCTCTAACTAGCGGGAGTAGGGAGCAGTACTTC,CASRIGASLTSGSREQYF
TRBV27,-,TRBJ2-7,TRBD1,TGTGCCAGCAGTCCCACAGGGGGCCGTCTCGAGCAGTACTTC,CASSPTGGRLEQYF
TRBV19,-,TRBJ2-6,-,TGTGCCAGTAGTATAGAGGGTGGGGCGTTCGGCTCCTCTGGGGCCAACGTCCTGACTTTC,CASSIEGGAFGSSGANVLTF
TRBV6-5,-,TRBJ2-7,-,TGTGCCAGCAGTCGACAGGTGGGTGGGTCCTACGAGCAGTACTTC,CASSRQVGGSYEQYF
TRBV27,once,TRBJ1-2,-,TGTGCCAGCAGTTTTTCCGGGGAATATGGCTACACCTTC,CASSFSGEYGYTF
TRBV5-1,-,TRBJ2-6,-,TGCGCCAGCAGCTTGGTCGGGGATGGGGCCAACGTCCTGACTTTC,CASSLVGDGANVLTF
TRBV18,once,TRBJ2-1,-,TGTGCCAGCTCACCAGGACTCCTGTCTGAGCAGTTCTTC,CASSPGLLSEQFF
TRBV5-6,-,TRBJ2-3,-,TGTGCCAGCAGTTTTCTGAAACAGGTCGATACGCAGTATTTT,CASSFLKQVDTQYF
TRBV12-5,-,TRBJ2-2,TRBD2,TGTGCTAGTGGTTTACTAGCGGGAGGGAACACCGGGGAGCTGTTTTTT,CASGLLAGGNTGELFF
TRBV2,-,TRBJ2-7,-,TGTGCCAGCAGTCCCATGGGCCTCGACGAGCAGTACTTC,CASSPMGLDEQYF
TRBV11-3,-,TRBJ2-7,-,TGTGCCAGCAGCTTAGAGATACGGTACGAGCAGTACTTC,CASSLEIRYEQYF
TRBV5-1,-,TRBJ1-1,-,TGCGCCAGCAGCTTGGACGGGAGGATCTCGGAAGCTTTCTTT,CASSLDGRISEAFF
TRBV5-8,-,TRBJ1-5,-,TGTGCCAGCAGCTTGTACCCCACCATAGGGAACGGGGATAATCAGCCCCAGCATTTT,CASSLYPTIGNGDNQPQHF
TRBV6-5,-,TRBJ2-7,-,TGTGCCAGCATCGGTAGCGGCTACGAGCAGTACTTC,CASIGSGYEQYF
TRBV7-8,-,TRBJ2-7,TRBD2,TGTGCCAGCAGCTTAGAACTAGCGGAAGACTACGAGCAGTACTTC,CASSLELAEDYEQYF
TRBV13,-,TRBJ2-7,-,TGTGCCAGCAGCTTTTCGGTTGGTCCAATCTACGAGCAGTACTTC,CASSFSVGPIYEQYF
TRBV25-1,-,TRBJ2-1,TRBD2,TGTGCCAGCGTTGGGACTAGCGGGAGTGTGGCCTACAATGAGCAGTTCTTC,CASVGTSGSVAYNEQFF
TRBV28,-,TRBJ1-2,-,TGTGCCAGCAGTTTATGGGCAGAAACTAACTATGGCTACACCTTC,CASSLWAETNYGYTF
TRBV5-1,-,TRBJ2-5,-,TGCGCCAGCAGCTCGACTAGAGGGGGCGTTTATGAGACCCAGTACTTC,CASSSTRGGVYETQYF
TRBV25-1,-,TRBJ2-1,TRBD1,TGTGCCAGCAGGGGACAGGGCTCCTACAATGAGCAGTTCTTC,CASRGQGSYNEQFF
TRBV6-1,-,TRBJ2-7,-,TGTGCCAGCAGTGAAGCCGAGAGAGCGGAGACTTTGACCTACGAGCAGTACTTC,CASSEAERAETLTYEQYF